These T cell receptor beta chains were read from a single sample in a study of blood T cell repertoires in COVID-19. Repertoires were generated with immunoSEQ multiplex PCR, while TCRdb's copy carries only in-frame clones and drops some. The sample lists some 120,000 clones, more than 90% occurring once. The source material was peripheral blood. These receptors originate from a man in his sixties with COVID-19, enrolled during active disease. CDR3s include the opening cysteine and the closing phenylalanine or tryptophan. The D gene is left open where the match is weak. A row's size may be missing; if present it is once, few, many or a size class.

NA	TRBD2	TRBJ2-1	TRBV4-2	TGTGCCAGCAGCCACGACGAACTAGCGGGAGGTTACAATGAGCAGTTCTTC	CASSHDELAGGYNEQFF
NA	NA	TRBJ1-2	TRBV6-2/TRBV6-3	TGTGCCAGCAGTTACTCGGAGGTTTTCTATGGCTACACCTTC	CASSYSEVFYGYTF
once	NA	TRBJ2-7	TRBV20-1	TGCAGTGCTCGTGGGAGCTACGAGCAGTACTTC	CSARGSYEQYF
NA	NA	TRBJ2-7	TRBV12-5	TGTGCTAGTGCCAGTGACACCTCCTACGAGCAGTACTTC	CASASDTSYEQYF
NA	TRBD2	TRBJ2-7	TRBV30	TGTGCCTGGAGTCCTTATAGGGGAGGGGCCTACGAGCAGTACTTC	CAWSPYRGGAYEQYF
once	NA	TRBJ2-7	TRBV6-5	TGTGCCACCTCTACTGTCTCCGACGAGCAGTACTTC	CATSTVSDEQYF
NA	NA	TRBJ1-2	TRBV4-2	TGTGCCAGCAGCCAACAGGGTTATGGCTACACCTTC	CASSQQGYGYTF
NA	TRBD2	TRBJ2-7	TRBV2	TGTGCCAGCGCGGGACTACAGGCCCCCTACGAGCAGTACTTC	CASAGLQAPYEQYF
NA	NA	TRBJ2-3	TRBV11-3	TGTGCCAGCAGCTCTGGGCTTCCAGATACGCAGTATTTT	CASSSGLPDTQYF
NA	NA	TRBJ1-5	TRBV6-5	TGTGCCAGCAAAGGACAGCCCCTCGGTCAGCCCCAGCATTTT	CASKGQPLGQPQHF
once	TRBD1	TRBJ2-3	TRBV12-5	TGTGCTAGTGGACCCGGACAGGGGGCGGATACGCAGTATTTT	CASGPGQGADTQYF
NA	NA	TRBJ2-3	TRBV3-1/TRBV3-2	TGTGCCAGCAGCCAGTTTGTCGCAGATACGCAGTATTTT	CASSQFVADTQYF
NA	TRBD1	TRBJ1-4	TRBV15	TGTGCCACCAGCCCCCGGACAGGGTCTAATGAAAAACTGTTTTTT	CATSPRTGSNEKLFF
NA	NA	TRBJ1-2	TRBV6-2/TRBV6-3	TGTGCCAGCAGTTACAGGGGCAAGTATGGCTACACCTTC	CASSYRGKYGYTF
NA	NA	TRBJ1-5	TRBV5-1	TGCGCCAGCAGATCGGGACCGAGCGGGCAGCCCCAGCATTTT	CASRSGPSGQPQHF
NA	TRBD1	TRBJ2-5	TRBV18	TGTGCCAGCTCCCGGGACAGGGGGGATCCCACCGAAGAGACCCAGTACTTC	CASSRDRGDPTEETQYF
NA	TRBD1	TRBJ2-7	TRBV5-1	TGCGCCAGCAGCTGGGGGACAGCCGGGGACGAGCAGTACTTC	CASSWGTAGDEQYF
NA	TRBD2	TRBJ2-1	TRBV7-2	TGTGCCAGCAGCTCCCGTAGACTAGCGGGAGGGAATGAGCAGTTCTTC	CASSSRRLAGGNEQFF
NA	NA	TRBJ2-1	TRBV7-2	TGTGCCAGCAGCTCTAATCTACCTGAGCAGTTCTTC	CASSSNLPEQFF
once	NA	TRBJ2-3	TRBV6-5	TGTGCCAGCAGGGGCAGGCGGGACGCAGATACGCAGTATTTT	CASRGRRDADTQYF
few	TRBD1	TRBJ1-2	TRBV5-4	TGTGCCAGCAGCTTGGAGGGGGCAAGCTATGGCTACACCTTC	CASSLEGASYGYTF
NA	NA	TRBJ1-2	TRBV12-3/TRBV12-4	TGTGCCACCGAGGGTGGCGGCAACTATGGCTACACCTTC	CATEGGGNYGYTF
NA	NA	TRBJ2-1	TRBV18	TGTGCCAGCTTCCAAGGGGCAGGGCCCTACAATGAGCAGTTCTTC	CASFQGAGPYNEQFF
NA	NA	TRBJ1-4	TRBV4-1	TGCGCCAGCAGCCAAGCGTCGCAGGGGCGGGCGACTAATGAAAAACTGTTTTTT	CASSQASQGRATNEKLFF
NA	TRBD1	TRBJ1-1	TRBV12-5	TGTGCTAGTGGGTCGGGACAGCAAAACACTGAAGCTTTCTTT	CASGSGQQNTEAFF
NA	NA	TRBJ2-1	TRBV11-3	TGTGCCAGCAGCTTAGTAGCGAAGGAGCAGTTCTTC	CASSLVAKEQFF
once	TRBD1	TRBJ2-7	TRBV20-1	TGCAGTGCTAGTATGGTACAGGGGACCAACGAGCAGTACTTC	CSASMVQGTNEQYF
NA	TRBD2	TRBJ2-7	TRBV10-2	TGCGCCAGCCAACTACTAGCGGGAGTTGTGTCCTACGAGCAGTACTTC	CASQLLAGVVSYEQYF
NA	TRBD2	TRBJ2-1	TRBV7-6	TGTGCCAGCAGCTTAGCAAGCCTAGCGGGACCCAATGAGCAGTTCTTC	CASSLASLAGPNEQFF
NA	TRBD1	TRBJ1-4	TRBV7-2	TGTGCCAGCAGTCTAGGCCGTTCAGGGGGCCATGAAAAACTGTTTTTT	CASSLGRSGGHEKLFF
NA	TRBD1	TRBJ2-5	TRBV28	TGTGCCAGCAGTCTTGGGGGACAGCAAGAGACCCAGTACTTC	CASSLGGQQETQYF
few	TRBD2	TRBJ2-7	TRBV3-1/TRBV3-2	TGTGCCAGCACCACTAGCGCGAGCTCCTACGAGCAGTACTTC	CASTTSASSYEQYF
NA	NA	TRBJ2-7	TRBV4-2	TGTGCCAGCAGCCAAGATACCACCGGGACAAGCTCCTACGAGCAGTACTTC	CASSQDTTGTSSYEQYF
once	NA	TRBJ1-2	TRBV29-1	TGCAGCGTTGACGATGGAGCAACCAAGTCCTATGGCTACACCTTC	CSVDDGATKSYGYTF
NA	TRBD2	TRBJ2-3	TRBV3-1/TRBV3-2	TGTGCCAGCAGCCAAGGAGGGCGGGGGGGTACAGATACGCAGTATTTT	CASSQGGRGGTDTQYF
NA	TRBD2	TRBJ2-7	TRBV18	TGTGCCAGCTCACGCTCCGGGACTAGCGGACCCTACGAGCAGTACTTC	CASSRSGTSGPYEQYF
NA	NA	TRBJ1-1	TRBV11-3	TGTGCCAGCAGCTTAGCAGGGATGAACACTGAAGCTTTCTTT	CASSLAGMNTEAFF
NA	TRBD1	TRBJ2-7	TRBV5-1	TGCGCCAGCAGCTTTTTTGACAGGGCCTACGAGCAGTACTTC	CASSFFDRAYEQYF
NA	NA	TRBJ2-7	TRBV10-1	TGCGCCAGCAATCCGGAGGACGAGCAGTACTTC	CASNPEDEQYF
NA	NA	TRBJ1-3	TRBV19	TGTGCCAGTAGTCCTCAGGTCGGGAGCTCTGGAAACACCATATATTTT	CASSPQVGSSGNTIYF
few	TRBD2	TRBJ2-5	TRBV7-8	TGTGCCAGCAGCTCCGGACTAGCGGGAGTAGAGACCCAGTACTTC	CASSSGLAGVETQYF
NA	TRBD2	TRBJ2-5	TRBV28	TGTGCCAGCAGTTTTCGTTGGCGGGAGGGCCAAGAGACCCAGTACTTC	CASSFRWREGQETQYF
NA	NA	TRBJ1-3	TRBV9	TGTGCCAGCAGCGTAGGCACAGGGTACTCTGGAAACACCATATATTTT	CASSVGTGYSGNTIYF
NA	NA	TRBJ1-6	TRBV7-9	TGTGCCATCCCCGGGTTGACAGGCCAGAGCTCCTATAATTCACCCCTCCACTTT	CAIPGLTGQSSYNSPLHF